This T cell receptor beta chain is drawn from a study of cytomegalovirus exposure and HLA in healthy donors. The CDR3 spans 11 residues. Looked up from germline, CDR1 is MNHEY and CDR2 is SVGAGI. The V end lost 10 bases, the J end lost 5 bases, and 11 bases lay between the germline ends. TCRdb's copy holds only in-frame clones and misses some; the assay was immunoSEQ multiplex PCR. The table lists 150,000 to 200,000 clones, around nine tenths of them singletons. The V gene is TRBV6-5, the J gene TRBJ1-1; a weak D match, TRBD1 (5 bases). Source material: PBMCs. The receptor's source is a man aged 18 to 30 in good health and CMV-seropositive. The CDR3 sequence: CATGGVTEAFF. CDR3 sequence (DNA): TGTGCCACCGGGGGTGTGACTGAAGCTTTCTTT.